This TCR beta chain is from a study of blood T cell repertoires in COVID-19. Clones were read by immunoSEQ multiplex PCR, and TCRdb kept only the in-frame ones, dropping some. The sample shows roughly 300,000 clones, about 86% of them seen only once. This clone was found a few times. This CDR3 has 19 residues. Germline CDR1 is LGHDT and CDR2 is YNNKEL (reference sequence). Trimming shortened V by 5 bases and J by 3 bases, and 28 bases separated the two germline ends. This receptor was obtained from a woman between 40 and 55 years old with acute COVID-19. Source material: PBMCs or T cells enriched from blood (not recorded which). This rearrangement joins TRBV3-1 (or the pseudogene TRBV3-2) to TRBJ2-5, with TRBD2 as a possible D gene (5 bases). CDR3 amino acids: CASSSLWASEGVPEETQYF. For the CDR3, the DNA is TGTGCCAGCAGCTCCCTGTGGGCGTCAGAGGGAGTGCCCGAAGAGACCCAGTACTTC.